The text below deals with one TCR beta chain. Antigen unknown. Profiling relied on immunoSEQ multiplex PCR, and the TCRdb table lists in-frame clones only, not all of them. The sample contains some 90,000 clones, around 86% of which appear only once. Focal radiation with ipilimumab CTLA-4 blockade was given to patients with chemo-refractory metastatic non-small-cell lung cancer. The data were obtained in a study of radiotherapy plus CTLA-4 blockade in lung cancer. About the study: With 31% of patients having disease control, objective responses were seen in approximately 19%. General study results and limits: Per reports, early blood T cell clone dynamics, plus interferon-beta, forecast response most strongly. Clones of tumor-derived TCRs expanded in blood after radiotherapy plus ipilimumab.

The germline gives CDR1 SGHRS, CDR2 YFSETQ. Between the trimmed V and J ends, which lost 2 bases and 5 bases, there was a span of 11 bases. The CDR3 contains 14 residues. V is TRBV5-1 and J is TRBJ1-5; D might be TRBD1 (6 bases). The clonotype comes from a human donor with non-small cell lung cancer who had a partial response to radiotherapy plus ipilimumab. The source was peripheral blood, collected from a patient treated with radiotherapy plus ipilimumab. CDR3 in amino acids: CASSFGAGDQPQHF. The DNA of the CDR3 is TGCGCCAGCAGCTTCGGGGCAGGGGATCAGCCCCAGCATTTT.